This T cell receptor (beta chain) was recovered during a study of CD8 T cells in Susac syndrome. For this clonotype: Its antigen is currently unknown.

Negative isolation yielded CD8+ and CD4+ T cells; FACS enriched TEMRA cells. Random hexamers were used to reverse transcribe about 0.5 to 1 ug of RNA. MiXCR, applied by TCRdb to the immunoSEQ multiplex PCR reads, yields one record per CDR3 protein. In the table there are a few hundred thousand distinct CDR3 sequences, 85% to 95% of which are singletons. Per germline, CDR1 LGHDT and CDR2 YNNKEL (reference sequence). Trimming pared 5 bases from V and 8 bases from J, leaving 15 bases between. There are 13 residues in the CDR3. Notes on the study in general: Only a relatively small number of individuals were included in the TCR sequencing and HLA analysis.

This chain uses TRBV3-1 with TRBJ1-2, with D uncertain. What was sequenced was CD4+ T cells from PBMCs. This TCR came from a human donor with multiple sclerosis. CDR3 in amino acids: CASSDTDSRGYTF. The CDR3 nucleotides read TGTGCCAGCAGCGATACTGATTCAAGGGGCTACACCTTC.